This TCR beta chain was sequenced in a study of blood T cell repertoires in COVID-19. The overall study: Acute and convalescent COVID-19 samples came from the United States, Italy and Spain. T cells, B-cell-depleted T cells, or PBMCs supplied cDNA or gDNA.

Germline lookup yields CDR1 SGHAT and CDR2 FQDESV (reference sequence). The V segment lost 1 base and the J segment 4 bases; nucleotides outside the gene matches: 4. The CDR3 has 16 residues. As handled by the study authors: Reference gene primer amplification gave nucleated cell count estimates. TCRdb's copy holds only in-frame clones and misses some; the assay was immunoSEQ multiplex PCR. The V and J calls and the clone size are those of that table, but D and trimming were determined from the DNA. The table lists 30,000 to 40,000 clones, more than 85% of them singletons. The clonotype was recovered from a man aged 45-65 years with active COVID-19. The sequencing sample was made of peripheral blood. The chain employs TRBV11-1 and TRBJ2-2; 9 nucleotides agree with TRBD2. Here the CDR3 reads CASSLERGAVTGELFF. The CDR3 coding sequence is TGTGCCAGCAGCTTAGAGCGGGGGGCAGTCACCGGGGAGCTGTTTTTT.